The 17 T cell receptor beta chains below all came from one sample that was sequenced in a study of blood T cell repertoires in COVID-19. Using immunoSEQ multiplex PCR, the repertoire was profiled, and TCRdb retains in-frame clones only, with some absent. The sample comprises around 100,000 clones, approximately 86% of which are singletons, and almost 4.5% rests with the top ten. What was sequenced was peripheral blood. The receptors originated from a man in his forties or fifties with acute or convalescent COVID-19.

This chain joins TRBV19 and TRBJ2-5; D is perhaps TRBD1 (6 bases). This CDR3 comprises 17 residues. CDR1 is LNHDA and CDR2 is SQIVND in the germline V gene (reference sequence). The ends were cut back, 3 bases at V and 2 bases at J, with 19 bases in the middle. Written as DNA, the CDR3 is TGTGCCAGTAGTATCACTTCTGTGTGGACAGAGCAAGAGACCCAGTACTTC. Translating gives CASSITSVWTEQETQYF.

The chain couples TRBV14 to TRBJ1-6; D not certain. CDR1 is SGHDN and CDR2 is FVKESK in the germline V gene. The V end lost 1 base, the J end lost 7 bases, and 11 bases lay between the germline ends. The CDR3 is 15 residues long. This chain's CDR3 is CASSQASGSNSPLHF. The DNA of the CDR3 is TGTGCCAGCAGCCAAGCTAGCGGTTCCAATTCACCCCTCCACTTT.

The table lists this clone with a few counts. The V call is TRBV2, the J call TRBJ1-1; D possibly corresponds to TRBD1 (6 bases). From germline, CDR1 is SNHLY and CDR2 FYNNEI. The CDR3 spans 15 residues. V was trimmed by 1 base and J by 4 bases, leaving 13 bases between them. The CDR3 sequence: CASSEGVRGITEAFF. Written as DNA, the CDR3 is TGTGCCAGCAGTGAAGGGGTGAGGGGGATCACTGAAGCTTTCTTT.

The chain carries TRBV30 and TRBJ2-3; 8 nucleotides align to TRBD1. The CDR3 sequence is 15 residues long. V was pared by 2 bases and J by 0 bases, with 4 bases of the junction left unmatched. Germline V CDR1 and CDR2: GTSNPN, SVGIG (reference sequence). CDR3 amino acids: CAWSSRTGSTDTQYF. The CDR3 coding sequence is TGTGCCTGGAGTTCCAGGACAGGGAGCACAGATACGCAGTATTTT.

CDR3 protein: CASSPIGETQYF. The DNA of the CDR3 is TGTGCCAGCAGCCCCATCGGGGAGACCCAGTACTTC. V and J are TRBV3-1 (or the pseudogene TRBV3-2) and TRBJ2-5; D remains unclear. CDR1 is LGHDT and CDR2 is YNNKEL in the germline V gene (reference sequence). Trimming removed 4 bases from V and 5 bases from J, with 8 bases in between. The CDR3 has 12 residues.

The V gene is TRBV7-9, the J gene TRBJ2-3; 10 positions match TRBD2. CDR3 size: 15 residues. Per the germline V gene, CDR1 is SEHNR and CDR2 is FQNEAQ (reference sequence). J was trimmed by 8 bases and V by 5 bases; bases with no gene match: 10. CDR3 loop: CASSPPGAGGGTQYF. DNA of the CDR3: TGTGCCAGCAGCCCGCCGGGAGCGGGGGGGGGTACGCAGTATTTT. The full variable domain, rest sourced from reference TRBV7-9 and TRBJ2-3, is DTGVSQNPRHKITKRGQNVTFRCDPISEHNRLYWYRQTLGQGPEFLTYFQNEAQLEKSRLLSDRFSAERPKGSFSTLEIQRTEQGDSAMYLCASSPPGAGGGTQYFGPGTRLTVL.

The chain is built from TRBV6-5 and TRBJ1-2; 7 bases map to TRBD1. Germline assignment: CDR1 MNHEY and CDR2 SVGAGI. Losses at the gene ends were 6 bases for V and 3 bases for J; bases not matched to a gene: 4. The CDR3 spans 13 residues. The CDR3 DNA reads as TGTGCCAGCAGCCGACAGGGAGACTATGGCTACACCTTC. It is translated as CASSRQGDYGYTF.

The chain uses TRBV4-3 and TRBJ1-2, with D unresolved. CDR1 is LGHNA, CDR2 YSLEER, per germline. With 0 bases removed from V and 7 bases from J, the gap between germline ends came to 21 bases. The CDR3 contains 17 residues. CDR3 bases: TGCGCCAGCAGCCAAGATTACTCGGGCAGCGGTGGACCTGGCTACACCTTC. Protein: CASSQDYSGSGGPGYTF.

V is TRBV3-1 (or the pseudogene TRBV3-2) and J is TRBJ1-1, with 7 bases matching TRBD1. Germline V gene data show CDR1 as LGHDT and CDR2 as YNNKEL (reference sequence). V lost 6 bases to trimming and J lost 3 bases; unmatched junction nucleotides: 7. The CDR3 spans 14 residues. CDR3 region: CASRPTDRDTEAFF. The CDR3 bases are TGTGCCAGCAGACCCACAGACAGGGACACTGAAGCTTTCTTT.

This clone was seen a handful of times. V usage is TRBV18 and J usage is TRBJ1-3, with TRBD1 identical over 7 bases. With 5 bases clipped from V and 0 bases from J, the junction kept 16 bases outside the gene matches. This CDR3 has 19 amino acids. Germline V gives CDR1 KGHSH, CDR2 LQKENI. The DNA for the CDR3 is TGTGCCAGCTCAGCTTCCGGGACAGTTACCCAAAGCTCTGGAAACACCATATATTTT. Its protein product is CASSASGTVTQSSGNTIYF. The full variable domain, rest sourced from reference TRBV18 and TRBJ1-3, is NAGVMQNPRHLVRRRGQEARLRCSPMKGHSHVYWYRQLPEEGLKFMVYLQKENIIDESGMPKERFSAEFPKEGPSILRIQQVVRGDSAAYFCASSASGTVTQSSGNTIYFGEGSWLTVV.

The gene calls are TRBV30 and TRBJ1-1; D remains ambiguous. This CDR3 comprises 12 residues. With 3 bases removed from V and 2 bases from J, the gap between germline ends came to 7 bases. Germline CDR1 GTSNPN, CDR2 SVGIG (reference sequence). The CDR3 region is CAWSPGNTEAFF. For the CDR3, the DNA is TGTGCCTGGAGCCCAGGTAACACTGAAGCTTTCTTT.

The rearrangement links TRBV18 to TRBJ2-2, with D unresolved. The germline V and J ends were trimmed by 3 bases and 1 base, with 6 bases remaining between them. Germline V gene data show CDR1 as KGHSH and CDR2 as LQKENI. The CDR3 runs to 14 residues. DNA of the CDR3: TGTGCCAGCTCACCCTGGCAGAACACCGGGGAGCTGTTTTTT. Protein product: CASSPWQNTGELFF. The full variable domain, with the rest looked up from reference TRBV18 and TRBJ2-2, is NAGVMQNPRHLVRRRGQEARLRCSPMKGHSHVYWYRQLPEEGLKFMVYLQKENIIDESGMPKERFSAEFPKEGPSILRIQQVVRGDSAAYFCASSPWQNTGELFFGEGSRLTVL.

The CDR3 nucleotides read TGTGCCAGCAGCTTGGGGACAGCCTACTCTGGAAACACCATATATTTT. Encoded protein: CASSLGTAYSGNTIYF. The gene calls are TRBV5-6 and TRBJ1-3; tentative D call: TRBD1 (6 bases). The CDR3 runs 16 residues. Germline CDR1 and CDR2: SGHDT and YYEEEE. V dropped 0 bases and J dropped 0 bases, with 10 bases sitting between them.

This chain links TRBV30 with TRBJ1-2, with TRBD1 as a possible D gene (6 bases). In germline, CDR1 is GTSNPN, CDR2 SVGIG (reference sequence). The CDR3 is made up of 14 amino acids. The germline V and J ends were trimmed by 7 bases and 8 bases, with 23 bases remaining between them. The CDR3 here is CASFFPGHLPGYTF. CDR3 DNA: TGTGCCTCCTTTTTTCCGGGACACCTTCCGGGCTACACCTTC.

This clone was seen just once. This chain connects TRBV9 to TRBJ1-2; the D is unclear. CDR3 length: 15 residues. Trimming stripped 4 bases from V and 5 bases from J, with 18 bases between. Germline-derived CDR1 and CDR2 are SGDLS and YYNGEE. CDR3 protein: CASSPPGRAGYGYTF. CDR3 bases: TGTGCCAGCAGCCCTCCGGGGAGGGCCGGTTATGGCTACACCTTC.

This rearrangement joins TRBV6-5 to TRBJ1-3; 7 bases agree with TRBD1. Germline loops: CDR1 MNHEY, CDR2 SVGAGI. This CDR3 is 14 amino acids long. V was pared by 5 bases and J by 1 base, with 2 bases of the junction left unmatched. The CDR3 is CASSLQGSGNTIYF. CDR3 DNA: TGTGCCAGCAGTCTACAGGGGTCTGGAAACACCATATATTTT.

This clone was observed a few times. The DNA for the CDR3 is TGTGCCAGCAGCCAAGACGTGGGGAGCCTAGCGGGAGTCAATGAGCAGTTCTTC. It encodes CASSQDVGSLAGVNEQFF. This chain joins TRBV4-2 and TRBJ2-1; 10 bases are a match to TRBD2. This CDR3 spans 18 amino acids. Per the germline V gene, CDR1 is LGHNA and CDR2 is YNFKEQ. V was clipped by 0 bases and J by 6 bases; unmatched bases: 11.